This TCR beta chain was retrieved from a study of spatial heterogeneity in lung cancer. Study as a whole: Detection consistently yielded more beta chains than alpha chains.

Each CDR3 protein is one row after TCRdb ran MiXCR on the 5' RACE reads. The table records around 11,000 distinct CDR3 sequences, less than 7.5% of them present only once. The CDR3 totals 14 residues. From germline, CDR1 is SEHNR and CDR2 FQNEAQ (reference sequence). Between the trimmed V and J ends, which lost 1 base and 2 bases, there was a span of 8 bases. Time point in this sample: sample taken at primary tumor resection. Material for sequencing was whole RNA from tumor, nontumor lung or frozen PBMC, left unsorted. At least ten counts were recorded for this clonotype. The chain carries TRBV7-9 and TRBJ1-1; perhaps TRBD1 as D (6 bases). Sequenced material: PBMCs, taken at surgery. The TCR comes from a male donor with early-stage non-small cell lung cancer. Written as DNA, the CDR3 is TGTGCCAGCAGCTTAGGGACAGCCAACACTGAAGCTTTCTTT. Residues: CASSLGTANTEAFF.